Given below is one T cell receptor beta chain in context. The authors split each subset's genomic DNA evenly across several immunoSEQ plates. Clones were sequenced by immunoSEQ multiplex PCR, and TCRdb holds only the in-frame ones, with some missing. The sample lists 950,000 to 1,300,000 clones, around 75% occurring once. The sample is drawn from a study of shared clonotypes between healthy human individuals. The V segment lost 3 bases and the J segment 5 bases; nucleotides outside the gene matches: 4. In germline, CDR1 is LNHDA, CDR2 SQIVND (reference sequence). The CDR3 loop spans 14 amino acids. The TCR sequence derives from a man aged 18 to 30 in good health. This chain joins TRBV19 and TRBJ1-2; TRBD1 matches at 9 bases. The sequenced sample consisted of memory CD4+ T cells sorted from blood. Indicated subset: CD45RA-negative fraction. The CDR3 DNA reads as TGTGCCAGTAGTATGAGCGGGACAGGGTATGGCTACACCTTC. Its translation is CASSMSGTGYGYTF.